The T cell receptor (beta chain) under discussion was sequenced for a study of control samples from healthy donors and cancer patients. Per germline, CDR1 MNHEY and CDR2 SMNVEV (reference sequence). V dropped 7 bases and J dropped 0 bases, with 10 bases sitting between them. CDR3 size: 14 residues. The protocol was immunoSEQ multiplex PCR, while the TCRdb copy is restricted to in-frame clones and leaves out a portion. The sample lists roughly 92,000 clones, around 87% seen once, with roughly 1.3% in the top ten. The receptor's source is a woman aged 45 to 65 in good health. The V gene is TRBV27, the J gene TRBJ1-3; D gene ambiguous. Sequencing used blood. Here the CDR3 reads CASMGRGSGNTIYF. CDR3 nucleotides: TGTGCCAGCATGGGCCGGGGCTCTGGAAACACCATATATTTT.